This T cell receptor beta chain was profiled in a study of OX40 agonist ivuxolimab in advanced cancers. Study context: Dose-escalation patients had hepatocellular carcinoma, melanoma, renal cell or head and neck cancer. A mean age of around 63 years, range about 20 to 90, was recorded, and 82.7% were male. Partial responses were seen in three patients, one with hepatocellular carcinoma and two with cutaneous melanoma.

This CDR3 is 15 amino acids long. V shed 0 bases and J shed 5 bases, with 14 bases lying between them. Only in-frame clones appear in the TCRdb table, and some are missing; sequencing was by immunoSEQ multiplex PCR. The sample carries 85,000 to 90,000 clones, about 85% recorded once. The study, taken as a whole, reports: Clonal expansion by week 6 occurred in CD4+ and CD8+ blood T cells (at 0.1 to 3.0 mg/kg).

This clone was seen only once. Its antigen is currently unknown. Sample: CD4+ or CD8+ T cells sorted from blood, taken in a trial of the OX40 agonist ivuxolimab. The clonotype comes from an adult with an advanced solid tumor such as melanoma, head and neck, liver or kidney cancer. This chain connects TRBV23-1 to TRBJ2-7; D may match TRBD1 or TRBD2 (5 bases each). TRBV23-1 is noted as an ORF with a role that remains uncertain. CDR3 sequence: CASSQSLSGTDEQYV. CDR3 DNA sequence: TGCGCCAGCAGTCAATCGTTGTCCGGGACCGACGAGCAGTACGTC.